This TCR beta chain was recovered during a study of cytomegalovirus exposure and HLA in healthy donors. A multiplex PCR was run with 60 Vbeta primers and 13 Jbeta primers. The repertoire was sequenced with immunoSEQ multiplex PCR; TCRdb's copy has only in-frame clones and lacks some. The sample consists of over 55,000 clones, about 90% of them appearing once. The CDR3 has 19 residues. Germline V lookup: CDR1 LGHNA, CDR2 YNFKEQ. The ends were cut back, 1 base at V and 1 base at J, with 23 bases in the middle. Sequenced input: PBMCs. This TCR was sampled from a man between 18 and 29 years old in good health and CMV-seronegative. The chain employs TRBV4-2 and TRBJ2-7; tentative D call: TRBD2 (8 bases). The CDR3 is CASSQGQGDGRGPSYEQYF. The CDR3 DNA follows: TGTGCCAGCAGCCAAGGACAAGGCGACGGGAGGGGGCCTTCCTACGAGCAGTACTTC.